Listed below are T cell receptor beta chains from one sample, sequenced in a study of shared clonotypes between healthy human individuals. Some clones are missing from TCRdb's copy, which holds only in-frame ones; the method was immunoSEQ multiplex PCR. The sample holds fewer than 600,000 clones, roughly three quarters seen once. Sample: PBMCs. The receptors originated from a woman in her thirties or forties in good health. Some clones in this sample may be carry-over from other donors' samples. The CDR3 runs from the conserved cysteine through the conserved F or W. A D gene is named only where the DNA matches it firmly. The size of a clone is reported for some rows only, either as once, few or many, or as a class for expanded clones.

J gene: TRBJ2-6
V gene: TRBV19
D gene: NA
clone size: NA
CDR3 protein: CASRMPPANVLTF
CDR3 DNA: TGTGCCAGCAGGATGCCCCCGGCCAACGTCCTGACTTTC

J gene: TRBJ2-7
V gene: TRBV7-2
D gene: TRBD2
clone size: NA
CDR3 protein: CASSLREGAYEQYF
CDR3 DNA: TGTGCCAGCAGCTTGCGGGAGGGGGCCTACGAGCAGTACTTC

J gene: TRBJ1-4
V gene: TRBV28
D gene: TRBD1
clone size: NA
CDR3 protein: CACRSGQNEKLFF
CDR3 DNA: TGTGCCTGCCGCTCGGGACAGAATGAAAAACTGTTTTTT

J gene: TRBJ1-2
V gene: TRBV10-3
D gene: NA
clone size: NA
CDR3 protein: CAITSPAGRGYTF
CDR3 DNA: TGTGCCATCACAAGCCCAGCGGGGAGGGGCTACACCTTC

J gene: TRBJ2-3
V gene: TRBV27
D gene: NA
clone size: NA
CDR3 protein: CASRPDTTDTQYF
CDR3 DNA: TGTGCCAGCAGACCCGACACCACAGATACGCAGTATTTT

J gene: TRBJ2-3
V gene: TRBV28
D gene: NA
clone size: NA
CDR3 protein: CASILADTQYF
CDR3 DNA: TGTGCCAGTATCCTAGCGGATACGCAGTATTTT

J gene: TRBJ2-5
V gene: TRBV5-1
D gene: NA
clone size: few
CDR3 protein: CASKTGEPQETQYF
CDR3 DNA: TGCGCCAGCAAAACCGGAGAACCTCAAGAGACCCAGTACTTC

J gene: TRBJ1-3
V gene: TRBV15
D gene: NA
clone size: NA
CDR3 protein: CATSRDKGFPGNTIYF
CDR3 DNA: TGTGCCACCAGCAGAGATAAGGGGTTCCCTGGAAACACCATATATTTT

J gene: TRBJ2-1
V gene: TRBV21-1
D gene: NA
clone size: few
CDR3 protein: CASSTLAGSYNEQFF
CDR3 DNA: TGTGCCAGCAGCACCCTAGCGGGAAGCTACAATGAGCAGTTCTTC

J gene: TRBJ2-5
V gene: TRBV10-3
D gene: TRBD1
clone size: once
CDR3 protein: CAISDNRGRETQYF
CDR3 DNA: TGTGCCATCAGTGACAACAGGGGGAGAGAGACCCAGTACTTC

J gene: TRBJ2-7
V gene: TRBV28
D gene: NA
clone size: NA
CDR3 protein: CASSPGTSPYEQYF
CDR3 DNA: TGTGCCAGCAGTCCGGGGACTTCCCCCTACGAGCAGTACTTC

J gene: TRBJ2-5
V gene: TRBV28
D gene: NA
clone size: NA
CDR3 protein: CASRHYLTVQETQYF
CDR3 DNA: TGTGCCAGCAGACACTACTTGACGGTCCAAGAGACCCAGTACTTC

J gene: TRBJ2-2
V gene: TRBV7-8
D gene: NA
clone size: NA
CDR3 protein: CASSPQEGWNTGELFF
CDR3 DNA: TGTGCCAGCAGCCCCCAGGAAGGGTGGAACACCGGGGAGCTGTTTTTT

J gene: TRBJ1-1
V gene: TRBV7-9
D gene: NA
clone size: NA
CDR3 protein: CASSFPNTNTEAFF
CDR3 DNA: TGTGCCAGCAGCTTCCCGAATACGAACACTGAAGCTTTCTTT

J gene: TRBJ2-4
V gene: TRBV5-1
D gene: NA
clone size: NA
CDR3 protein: CASNPEGAKNIQYF
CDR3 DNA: TGCGCCAGCAATCCGGAGGGGGCCAAAAACATTCAGTACTTC

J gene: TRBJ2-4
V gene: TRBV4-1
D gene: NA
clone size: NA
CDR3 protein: CASSHIGQGTNIQYF
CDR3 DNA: TGCGCCAGCAGCCACATCGGCCAGGGGACGAACATTCAGTACTTC

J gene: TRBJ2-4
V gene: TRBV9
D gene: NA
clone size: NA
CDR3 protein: CASSVDEGLGPFQYF
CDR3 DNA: TGTGCCAGCAGCGTAGACGAGGGTCTTGGGCCCTTTCAGTACTTC

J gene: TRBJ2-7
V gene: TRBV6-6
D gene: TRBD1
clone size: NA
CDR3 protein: CASSPRQGVGEQYF
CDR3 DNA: TGTGCCAGCAGTCCTAGACAGGGGGTGGGCGAGCAGTACTTC

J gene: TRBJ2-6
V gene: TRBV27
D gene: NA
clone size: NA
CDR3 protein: CASSLSAGANVLTF
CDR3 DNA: TGTGCCAGCAGTTTATCTGCTGGGGCCAACGTCCTGACTTTC

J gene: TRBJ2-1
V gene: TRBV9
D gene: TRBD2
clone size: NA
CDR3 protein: CASSVGLAGEGEQFF
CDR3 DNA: TGTGCCAGCAGCGTAGGGCTAGCGGGAGAGGGTGAGCAGTTCTTC

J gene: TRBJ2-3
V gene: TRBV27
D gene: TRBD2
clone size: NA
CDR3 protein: CASSLIAGVGTDTQYF
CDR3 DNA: TGTGCCAGCAGTTTAATAGCGGGAGTCGGCACAGATACGCAGTATTTT

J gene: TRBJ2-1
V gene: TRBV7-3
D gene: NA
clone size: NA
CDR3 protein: CASSLSPPAASYNEQFF
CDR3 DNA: TGTGCCAGCAGCTTAAGTCCCCCAGCGGCCTCCTACAATGAGCAGTTCTTC

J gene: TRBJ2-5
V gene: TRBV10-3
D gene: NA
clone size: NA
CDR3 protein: CAISAGQGPETQYF
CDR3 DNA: TGTGCCATCAGTGCTGGGCAGGGCCCGGAGACCCAGTACTTC

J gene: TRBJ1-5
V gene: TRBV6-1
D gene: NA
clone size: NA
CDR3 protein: CASSGVGYQPQHF
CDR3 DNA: TGTGCCAGCAGCGGAGTCGGGTATCAGCCCCAGCATTTT

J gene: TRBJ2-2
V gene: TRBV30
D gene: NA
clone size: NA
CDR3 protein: CAWSPGVGGELFF
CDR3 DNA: TGTGCCTGGAGTCCCGGAGTGGGTGGGGAGCTGTTTTTT

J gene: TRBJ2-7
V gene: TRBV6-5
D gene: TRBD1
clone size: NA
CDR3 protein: CATQGAGYEQYF
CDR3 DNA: TGTGCCACTCAGGGGGCAGGATACGAGCAGTACTTC

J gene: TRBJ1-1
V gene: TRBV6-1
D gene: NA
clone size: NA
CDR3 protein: CASSEQPNTEAFF
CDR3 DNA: TGTGCCAGCAGTGAACAACCGAACACTGAAGCTTTCTTT

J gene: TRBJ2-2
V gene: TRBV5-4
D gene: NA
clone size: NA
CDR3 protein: CASHEQNTGELFF
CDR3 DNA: TGTGCCAGCCACGAACAGAACACCGGGGAGCTGTTTTTT

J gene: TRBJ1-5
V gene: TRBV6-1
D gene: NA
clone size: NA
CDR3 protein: CASSLYRHSNQPQHF
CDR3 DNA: TGTGCCAGCAGTCTCTACAGGCATAGCAATCAGCCCCAGCATTTT

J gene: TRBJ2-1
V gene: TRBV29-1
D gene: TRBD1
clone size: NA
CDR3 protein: CSVETGSSYNEQFF
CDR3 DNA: TGCAGCGTTGAGACAGGGAGCTCTTACAATGAGCAGTTCTTC

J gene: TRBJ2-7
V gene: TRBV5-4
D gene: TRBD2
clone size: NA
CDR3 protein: CASSAGTSGSFHEQYF
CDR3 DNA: TGTGCCAGCAGCGCGGGGACTAGCGGGAGTTTCCACGAGCAGTACTTC

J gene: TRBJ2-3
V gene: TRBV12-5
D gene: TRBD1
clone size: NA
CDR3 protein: CASARDRGDTDTQYF
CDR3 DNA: TGTGCTAGTGCCCGGGACAGGGGGGACACAGATACGCAGTATTTT

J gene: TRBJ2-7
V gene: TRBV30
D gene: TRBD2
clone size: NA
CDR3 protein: CAWSTGLAGRDEQYF
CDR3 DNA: TGTGCCTGGAGTACGGGACTAGCGGGAAGGGATGAGCAGTACTTC

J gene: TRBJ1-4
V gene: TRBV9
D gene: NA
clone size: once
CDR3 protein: CASSPSAGRGEEKLFF
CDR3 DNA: TGTGCCAGCAGCCCATCAGCAGGCCGGGGAGAAGAAAAACTGTTTTTT

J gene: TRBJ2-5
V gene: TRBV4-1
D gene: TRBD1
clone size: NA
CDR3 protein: CASSWGPGQGQETQYF
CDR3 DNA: TGCGCCAGCTCTTGGGGCCCGGGACAGGGCCAAGAGACCCAGTACTTC

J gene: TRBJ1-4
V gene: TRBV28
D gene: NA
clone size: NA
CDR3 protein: CASSREFNEKLFF
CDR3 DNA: TGTGCCAGCAGCCGCGAATTTAATGAAAAACTGTTTTTT

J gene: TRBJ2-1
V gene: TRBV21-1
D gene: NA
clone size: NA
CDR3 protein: CASSKWPPSSKSYNEQFF
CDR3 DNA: TGTGCCAGCAGCAAATGGCCCCCTTCTTCGAAGTCCTACAATGAGCAGTTCTTC

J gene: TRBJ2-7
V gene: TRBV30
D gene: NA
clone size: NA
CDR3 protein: CAWSVGGGPVGF
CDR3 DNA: TGTGCCTGGAGTGTAGGGGGGGGACCCGTGGGTTTC

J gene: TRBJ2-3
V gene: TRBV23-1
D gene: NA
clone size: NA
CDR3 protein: CASSPPGGTDTSTDTQYF
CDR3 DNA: TGCGCCAGCAGTCCCCCCGGGGGGACAGACACTAGCACAGATACGCAGTATTTT

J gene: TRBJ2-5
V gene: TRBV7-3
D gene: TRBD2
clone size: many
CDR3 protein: CASSHRVSGREETQYF
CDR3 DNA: TGTGCCAGCAGCCACCGGGTCAGCGGGAGGGAAGAGACCCAGTACTTC

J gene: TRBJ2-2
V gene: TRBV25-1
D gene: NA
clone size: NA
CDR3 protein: CASPLPTPMNTGELFF
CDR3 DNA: TGTGCCAGCCCGCTTCCGACACCGATGAACACCGGGGAGCTGTTTTTT